The TCR beta chain described here comes from a study of blood T cell repertoires in COVID-19. V shed 5 bases, J shed 0 bases, and the junction held 5 bases outside the gene matches. The CDR3 spans 14 residues. Germline V gene sequence: CDR1 GTSNPN, CDR2 SVGIG (reference sequence). Sequencing used immunoSEQ multiplex PCR; TCRdb keeps in-frame clones, though not all of them. The sample carries about 120,000 clones, 86% recorded once. The sequencing input was peripheral blood. The TCR sequence derives from a man aged 35 to 55 with acute or convalescent COVID-19. This rearrangement joins TRBV30 to TRBJ1-2; 8 bases map to TRBD1. This CDR3 is CAWEHRGANYGYTF. CDR3 nucleotide sequence: TGTGCCTGGGAGCACAGGGGGGCTAACTATGGCTACACCTTC.